Given below is one T cell receptor beta chain in context. Its antigen is undetermined. MiXCR, applied by TCRdb to the reads, yields one record per CDR3 protein. The sample holds about 78,000 distinct CDR3 sequences, roughly 37% seen once. Per the germline V gene, CDR1 is MDHEN and CDR2 is SYDVKM. The CDR3 spans 11 residues. V gave up 5 bases and J gave up 6 bases, with 6 bases separating them. This sample was included in a study of T cell repertoires in cytomegalovirus infection. Whole-study context: Recently identified HLA-C-restricted CMV epitopes were among the peptides used. CMV infection together with matching HLA type was indicated by public TCR beta signatures.

General study results and limits: Carriers of CMV and the relevant HLA type were discriminated by public TCR beta frequency. The response measured ex vivo was dominated by TCR beta clonotypes (HLA-C-restricted and CMV-specific).

This chain links TRBV28 with TRBJ2-3; unclear D gene. This TCR was recovered from a human donor in good health (CMV status not recorded). Some clones in this sample may be carry-over from other donors' samples. The material sequenced was CD8+ T cells from cultured PBMCs, taken from culture after CMV antigen stimulation. CDR3 DNA: TGTGCCAGCAGTCGGGCGGATACGCAGTATTTT. It encodes CASSRADTQYF. The whole variable domain, filled in from reference TRBV28 and TRBJ2-3, reads DVKVTQSSRYLVKRTGEKVFLECVQDMDHENMFWYRQDPGLGLRLIYFSYDVKMKEKGDIPEGYSVSREKKERFSLILESASTNQTSMYLCASSRADTQYFGPGTRLTVL.